This TCR beta chain was sequenced for a study of cytomegalovirus exposure and HLA in healthy donors. Study-wide results and caveats: Associated with cytomegalovirus, according to the listing, were 164 TCR beta chains. Reportedly, HLA-A and HLA-B alleles of most subjects were accurately predicted from TCR beta.

A word on this clone: As yet, its antigen is unknown.

The primer mix had 60 Vbeta and 13 Jbeta primers. As originally analysed: Approximately 12 million of tens of millions of unique TCR beta chains were shared, per a later count. Profiling relied on immunoSEQ multiplex PCR, and the TCRdb table lists in-frame clones only, not all of them. V, J and clone size reflect that table, while D and trimming were determined from the DNA. The sample shows roughly 190,000 clones, under 85% of them seen only once. Germline values: CDR1 SNHLY, CDR2 FYNNEI. V shed 5 bases and J shed 0 bases, with 17 bases lying between them. This CDR3 has 16 residues. The chain is built from TRBV2 and TRBJ2-7; D ambiguous. The clonotype comes from a woman aged 18-29 years in good health and CMV-seronegative. The sample was PBMCs. Here the CDR3 DNA reads TGTGCCAGCAGTCCCACAAAGCCCCTAGTCTCCTACGAGCAGTACTTC. Residues: CASSPTKPLVSYEQYF.